Below, 17 T cell receptor beta chains from the same sample are listed, as sequenced in a study of lymphopenia after photon versus proton radiotherapy. Assay used: immunoSEQ multiplex PCR; TCRdb lists only in-frame clones, some missing. The data contain 30,000 to 45,000 clones, about 93% of them singletons. This material consisted of peripheral blood, taken from a patient treated with photon-based radiotherapy. All receptors come from a man between 60 and 75 years old with cholangiocarcinoma.

This sequence joins TRBV27 and TRBJ2-5, with 9 bases lining up with TRBD1. The CDR3 covers 14 residues. V trimming: 4 bases; J trimming: 1 base; junction bases outside the gene matches: 1. The V gene's germline CDR1 is MNHEY and CDR2 SMNVEV (reference sequence). CDR3 nucleotide sequence: TGTGCCAGCAGTTCGACAGGGGGCCAAGAGACCCAGTACTTC. This gives the protein CASSSTGGQETQYF.

The chain couples TRBV27 to TRBJ2-3, with 9 positions matching TRBD1. The CDR3 loop spans 15 amino acids. Germline CDR1 MNHEY, CDR2 SMNVEV (reference sequence). The J segment lost 3 bases and the V segment lost 4 bases, leaving 5 bases of the junction unmatched. As DNA, the CDR3 is TGTGCCAGCAGTTCTCGACAGGGGGGGACAGATACGCAGTATTTT. Residues: CASSSRQGGTDTQYF.

This chain connects TRBV7-2 to TRBJ1-6; D unclear. The CDR3 has 15 residues. Trimming removed 1 base from V and 8 bases from J, with 12 bases in between. Germline V gene data show CDR1 as SGHTA and CDR2 as FQGNSA. Here the CDR3 reads CASSLGPILDSPLHF. CDR3 coding DNA: TGTGCCAGCAGCTTAGGACCTATTCTAGATTCACCCCTCCACTTT.

J is TRBJ1-1 and V is TRBV25-1, with TRBD1 matching 10 bases. The CDR3 is 16 amino acids. Germline CDR1 is MGHDK and CDR2 is SYGVNS. Trimming took 2 bases from V and 0 from J; bases not matched to a gene: 3. The CDR3 region is CASSEPDRGLNTEAFF. CDR3 in DNA: TGTGCCAGCAGTGAACCGGACAGGGGGTTGAACACTGAAGCTTTCTTT.

J is TRBJ1-1 and V is TRBV7-6; TRBD1 matches 10 bases. Germline trimming cut 5 bases from V and 4 bases from J; bases unmatched to any gene: 7. CDR1 and CDR2 (germline): SGHVS, FNYEAQ. The CDR3 has 15 amino acids. In DNA form, the CDR3 reads TGTGCCAGCAGCCGCCCGGGACAGGGGTTCACTGAAGCTTTCTTT. This sequence encodes CASSRPGQGFTEAFF.

This rearrangement joins TRBV11-2 to TRBJ2-4, with D tentatively TRBD2 (6 bases). This CDR3 comprises 15 residues. CDR1 is SGHAT, CDR2 FQNNGV, per germline. The V gene lost 1 base and the J gene lost 9 bases, with 16 bases spanning the gap. The DNA of the CDR3 is TGTGCCAGCAGCTTAGGATCCGGGGGTTTAGGCATTCAGTACTTC. It is translated as CASSLGSGGLGIQYF. The full variable domain, its missing parts supplied by reference TRBV11-2 and TRBJ2-4, is EAGVAQSPRYKIIEKRQSVAFWCNPISGHATLYWYQQILGQGPKLLIQFQNNGVVDDSQLPKDRFSAERLKGVDSTLKIQPAKLEDSAVYLCASSLGSGGLGIQYFGAGTRLSVL.

The CDR3 region has the DNA TGCGCCAGCAGCTTGGAGGGTTTGGTTCCTGGCTACACCTTC. The encoded protein is CASSLEGLVPGYTF. This chain uses TRBV5-1 with TRBJ1-2; unclear D gene. The CDR3 covers 14 residues. CDR1 and CDR2 (germline): SGHRS, YFSETQ. V lost 0 bases and J lost 7, with 13 bases in between. The full variable domain, rest sourced from reference TRBV5-1 and TRBJ1-2, is KAGVTQTPRYLIKTRGQQVTLSCSPISGHRSVSWYQQTPGQGLQFLFEYFSETQRNKGNFPGRFSGRQFSNSRSEMNVSTLELGDSALYLCASSLEGLVPGYTFGSGTRLTVV.

In regard to this clone: Additional DNA sequences in this sample encode the identical CDR3. This chain connects TRBV5-1 to TRBJ1-4, with no clear D. Germline V CDR1 and CDR2: SGHRS, YFSETQ. The V gene lost 0 bases and the J gene lost 4 bases, with 4 bases spanning the gap. This CDR3 region has 13 residues. The CDR3, as DNA: TGCGCCAGCAGCTTGGAGGGTAATGAAAAACTGTTTTTT. Amino acids: CASSLEGNEKLFF.

This sequence joins TRBV5-1 and TRBJ2-3; 8 bases match TRBD1. The CDR3 has 15 amino acids. Germline CDR1 SGHRS, CDR2 YFSETQ. The V segment lost 1 base and the J segment 4 bases; nucleotides outside the gene matches: 5. CDR3 sequence reads: CASSLQDREADTQYF. As DNA, the CDR3 is TGCGCCAGCAGCTTGCAGGACAGGGAGGCAGATACGCAGTATTTT.

In DNA, the CDR3 is TGTGCCAGCTCATTTGGGGCCACCAATAATTCACCCCTCCACTTT. Translation: CASSFGATNNSPLHF. The J gene is TRBJ1-6, the V gene TRBV18; a possible D gene is TRBD1 (5 bases). CDR1 and CDR2 (germline): KGHSH, LQKENI. The CDR3 has 15 amino acids. Trimming pared 5 bases from V and 5 bases from J, leaving 13 bases between. Full variable domain (rest looked up from reference TRBV18 and TRBJ1-6): NAGVMQNPRHLVRRRGQEARLRCSPMKGHSHVYWYRQLPEEGLKFMVYLQKENIIDESGMPKERFSAEFPKEGPSILRIQQVVRGDSAAYFCASSFGATNNSPLHFGNGTRLTVT.

The chain carries TRBV5-1 and TRBJ2-2; TRBD1 agrees at 9 bases. The length of the CDR3 is 16 residues. V lost 5 bases to trimming and J lost 7 bases; unmatched junction nucleotides: 12. Germline CDR1 and CDR2: SGHRS and YFSETQ. This chain's CDR3 is CASRTRTQGAVGELFF. CDR3 bases: TGCGCCAGCAGAACACGAACACAGGGGGCCGTCGGGGAGCTGTTTTTT.

This chain uses TRBV5-1 with TRBJ2-3, with D possibly matching TRBD1 (5 bases). Germline CDR1 and CDR2: SGHRS and YFSETQ. This CDR3 region has 14 residues. V lost 4 bases to trimming and J lost 0 bases, with 9 bases between them. The CDR3 loop is CASSDSSSTDTQYF. The CDR3 nucleotides read TGCGCCAGCAGCGACAGCTCTAGCACAGATACGCAGTATTTT.

This sequence joins TRBV28 and TRBJ2-5; D is unresolved. The CDR3 sequence is 13 residues long. Germline V gene sequence: CDR1 MDHEN, CDR2 SYDVKM. Trimming removed 6 bases at V and 5 bases at J, with 13 bases between. CDR3 nucleotides: TGTGCCAGCAGACTCACGGCGCGGGAGACCCAGTACTTC. This encodes CASRLTARETQYF. Filled out from reference TRBV28 and TRBJ2-5, the complete variable domain reads DVKVTQSSRYLVKRTGEKVFLECVQDMDHENMFWYRQDPGLGLRLIYFSYDVKMKEKGDIPEGYSVSREKKERFSLILESASTNQTSMYLCASRLTARETQYFGPGTRLLVL.

This chain joins TRBV7-6 and TRBJ2-1; TRBD1 matches at 8 bases. Unmatched junction bases numbered 8, after V lost 5 bases and J lost 2 bases. The CDR3 is 16 residues long. CDR1 is SGHVS, CDR2 FNYEAQ, per germline. The CDR3 region has the DNA TGTGCCAGCAGCCAGGAAAAACAGGGGGCCTACAATGAGCAGTTCTTC. This codes for CASSQEKQGAYNEQFF.

The V call is TRBV5-6, the J call TRBJ2-7, with TRBD1 matching over 7 bases. The CDR3 contains 12 residues. Trimming at V came to 7 bases and at J to 3 bases, leaving 4 bases not matched to a gene. The germline V gene has CDR1 SGHDT and CDR2 YYEEEE. CDR3: CASRDRFYEQYF. The CDR3 DNA is TGTGCCAGCCGGGACAGATTCTACGAGCAGTACTTC.

This chain links TRBV4-2 with TRBJ1-1; 7 bases are shared with TRBD1. CDR1 and CDR2 (germline): LGHNA, YNFKEQ. V gave up 3 bases and J gave up 0 bases; unmatched junction bases: 4. The CDR3 sequence is 15 residues long. CDR3 protein: CASSHQGQLNTEAFF. In nucleotides, the CDR3 is TGTGCCAGCAGCCATCAGGGACAGCTGAACACTGAAGCTTTCTTT.

This CDR3 is CASSLGHQETQYF. As DNA, the CDR3 is TGTGCCAGCAGCTTAGGGCATCAGGAGACCCAGTACTTC. The chain carries TRBV7-9 and TRBJ2-5; no clear D gene. Germline-derived CDR1 and CDR2 are SEHNR and FQNEAQ (reference sequence). V was cut by 1 base and J by 5 bases, with 8 bases left in between. The CDR3 spans 13 residues.